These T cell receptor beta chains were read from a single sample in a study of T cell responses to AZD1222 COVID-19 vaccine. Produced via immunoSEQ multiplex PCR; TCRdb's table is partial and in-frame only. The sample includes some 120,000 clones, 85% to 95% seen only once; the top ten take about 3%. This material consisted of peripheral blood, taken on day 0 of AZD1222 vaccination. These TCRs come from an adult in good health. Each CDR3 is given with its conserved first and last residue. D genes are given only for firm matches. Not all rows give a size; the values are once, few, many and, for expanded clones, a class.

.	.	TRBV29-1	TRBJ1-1	TGCAGCGTCCTACCCGGAGGGGCGCGCGGCACTGAAGCTTTCTTT	CSVLPGGARGTEAFF
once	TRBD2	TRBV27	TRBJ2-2	TGTGCCAGCAGTTCGCCTGGACTAGCGGGAGGCCCGAACACCGGGGAGCTGTTTTTT	CASSSPGLAGGPNTGELFF
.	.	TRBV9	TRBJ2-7	TGTGCCAGCAGCGTAGGCGAGGGCACCTACGAGCAGTACTTC	CASSVGEGTYEQYF
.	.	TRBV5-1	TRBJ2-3	TGCGCCAGCAGCTTAAGTCAGATCACAGATACGCAGTATTTT	CASSLSQITDTQYF
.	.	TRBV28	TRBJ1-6	TGTGCCAGCAGTCAGGGGAATTCACCCCTCCACTTT	CASSQGNSPLHF
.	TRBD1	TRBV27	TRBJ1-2	TGTGCCAGCAGTTCAGCCCAACAGGGGCGGTATGGCTACACCTTC	CASSSAQQGRYGYTF
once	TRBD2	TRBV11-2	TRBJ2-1	TGTGCCAGCAGCAGACTAGCTAGCAGTTATTACAATGAGCAGTTCTTC	CASSRLASSYYNEQFF
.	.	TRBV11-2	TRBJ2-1	TGTGCCAGCAGCTTACGAAATGAGCAGTTCTTC	CASSLRNEQFF
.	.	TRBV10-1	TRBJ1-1	TGCGCCAGCATCGACCCCAGTGAAGCTTTCTTT	CASIDPSEAFF
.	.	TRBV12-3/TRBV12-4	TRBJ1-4	TGTGCCAGCAGTTTAGAATCCGGACAAAAACTGTTTTTT	CASSLESGQKLFF